This paragraph reports one T cell receptor (beta chain). Its antigen is currently unknown. From the 5' RACE reads, TCRdb called clonotypes with MiXCR, one entry per CDR3 protein. The sample holds hundreds of thousands of distinct CDR3 sequences, approximately 18% seen once. Germline CDR1 and CDR2: SNHLY and FYNNEI. V lost 7 bases, J lost 6 bases, and 6 bases stayed unmatched. CDR3 length equals 13 residues. This sample was taken from a study of T cells after yellow fever vaccination. Study-level information: The authors prepared low-cell-number fractions using SMART-Seq v4 Ultra Low Input.

Notes on the study in general: The bulk population could contribute abundant contaminating clonotypes to FACS-sorted repertoires. A small share of clonotypes appeared in both CD4 and CD8 compartments. Most primary-vaccination clones recurred post-booster (roughly 96% CD4, 85% to 90% CD8).

This TCR was recovered from a man younger than 30 who received the YFV17D yellow fever vaccine. The rearrangement joins TRBV2 to TRBJ2-1, with 7 bases identical to TRBD2. This sample comprised PBMCs, obtained before the yellow fever booster vaccination. CDR3: CASIFTSANEQFF. CDR3 in DNA: TGTGCCAGCATCTTTACTAGCGCCAATGAGCAGTTCTTC.